The entry below describes one T cell receptor (beta chain). No antigen is known for it. The data stem from a study of T cell responses to AZD1222 COVID-19 vaccine. Broader study findings: Seropositivity was recorded at baseline in only a handful of AZD1222 recipients. The donor group comprised mostly white British people and more females; the analysis possibly underestimated clonal diversity. Reports indicate that nearly half of spike-specific TCRs are directed at unmutated variant regions.

CDR1 is SGDLS and CDR2 is YYNGEE in the germline V gene. The germline V and J ends were trimmed by 1 base and 2 bases, with 6 bases remaining between them. The CDR3 sequence is 13 residues long. Sequencing used immunoSEQ multiplex PCR; TCRdb keeps in-frame clones, though not all of them. The data hold around 130,000 clones, with approximately 90% observed a single time. The receptor was isolated from an adult who received the AZD1222 COVID-19 vaccine. The source material was peripheral blood, sampled 28 days after the second AZD1222 dose. V and J are TRBV9 and TRBJ1-1, with unresolved D. The CDR3 DNA reads as TGTGCCAGCAGCGTAAGTTTTAACACTGAAGCTTTCTTT. Its translation: CASSVSFNTEAFF.